A single sample gave rise to the 25 T cell receptor beta chains below, sequenced in a study of cytomegalovirus exposure and HLA in healthy donors. The PCR was carried out with 60 Vbeta primers and 13 Jbeta primers. TCRdb's copy holds only in-frame clones and misses some; the assay was immunoSEQ multiplex PCR. The profile covers over 85,000 clones, with around 76% appearing a single time and over 0.5% taken by the ten largest. The sequencing input was PBMCs. These TCRs come from a man aged 25-45 years in good health and CMV-seronegative.

The chain is built from TRBV7-9 and TRBJ2-7; 16 bases agree with TRBD2. V lost 5 bases, J lost 4 bases, and 11 bases stayed unmatched. Germline values: CDR1 SEHNR, CDR2 FQNEAQ (reference sequence). The CDR3 extends over 18 amino acids. As DNA, the CDR3 is TGTGCCAGCAGCACGGGACTAGCGGGAGGGATTTCTATTTACGAGCAGTACGTC. It encodes CASSTGLAGGISIYEQYV.

The rearrangement links TRBV5-3 to TRBJ1-2; 8 bases are a match to TRBD1. TRBV5-3 is known as an ORF, though its function is uncertain. The CDR3 is made up of 16 amino acids. Trimming took 1 base from V and 4 from J; bases not matched to a gene: 9. CDR3 loop: CARSLNCSGGGYGYTF. CDR3 bases: TGTGCCAGAAGCTTGAATTGTTCAGGGGGCGGCTATGGCTACACCTTC.

V gene TRBV7-8 combines with J gene TRBJ2-7, with 9 bases aligning to TRBD1. Trimming took 5 bases from V and 3 from J; bases not matched to a gene: 8. CDR1 SGHVS and CDR2 FQNEAQ come from the germline V gene. This CDR3 comprises 15 residues. CDR3 sequence reads: CASSLGTGNLYEQYV. CDR3 coding DNA: TGTGCCAGCAGCCTCGGGACAGGGAATCTCTACGAGCAGTACGTC.

V gene TRBV28 combines with J gene TRBJ2-7; D possibly corresponds to TRBD1 (5 bases). From germline, CDR1 is MDHEN and CDR2 SYDVKM. V gave up 6 bases and J gave up 3 bases, with 21 bases separating them. CDR3 size: 16 residues. The CDR3 DNA reads TGTGCCAGCAGCGTTGGGGCTGACCCTGGGGTCTACGAGCAGTACTTC. This translates into CASSVGADPGVYEQYF.

The V call is TRBV27, the J call TRBJ1-6; no reliable D call. This CDR3 has 16 amino acids. From germline, CDR1 is MNHEY and CDR2 SMNVEV (reference sequence). Trimming stripped 6 bases from V and 4 bases from J, with 16 bases between. The CDR3 reads CASSLGAALYNSPLHF. CDR3 nucleotides: TGTGCCAGCAGCTTGGGCGCAGCACTGTATAATTCACCCCTCCACTTT.

This clone was observed a single time. The V gene is TRBV11-2, the J gene TRBJ1-2, with 8 bases matching TRBD1. In germline, CDR1 is SGHAT, CDR2 FQNNGV. J lost 4 bases, V lost 5 bases, and 12 bases had no gene match. CDR3 length: 16 amino acids. This CDR3 reads CASSLVGGQDIYGYTF. In DNA, the CDR3 is TGTGCCAGCAGCCTGGTGGGGGGACAGGACATCTATGGCTACACCTTC.

This chain connects TRBV2 to TRBJ2-5, with 7 bases matching TRBD1. This CDR3 is built from 15 residues. Germline CDR1 is SNHLY and CDR2 is FYNNEI. Trimming removed 7 bases from V and 2 bases from J; junction bases left unmatched: 10. The CDR3 loop is CASNRDRVLQETQYF. DNA for the CDR3: TGTGCCAGCAATCGGGACAGAGTATTACAAGAGACCCAGTACTTC.

The chain carries TRBV6-6 and TRBJ2-3; tentatively, D is TRBD2 (7 bases). Per the germline V gene, CDR1 is MNHNY and CDR2 is SVGAGI (reference sequence). The CDR3 extends over 15 amino acids. V lost 6 bases and J 4 bases, leaving 17 bases between the germline ends. The CDR3 sequence is CASSLRGAVPDTQYF. For the CDR3, the DNA is TGTGCCAGCAGCCTCCGGGGGGCAGTTCCAGATACGCAGTATTTT.

The gene calls are TRBV19 and TRBJ1-1; D not certain. The CDR3 extends over 13 amino acids. CDR1 and CDR2 (germline): LNHDA, SQIVND (reference sequence). V lost 6 bases, J lost 1 base, and 9 bases lay in between. The CDR3 DNA is TGTGCCAGTAGCCTCACGGGGAACACTGAAGCTTTCTTT. Protein product: CASSLTGNTEAFF.

V and J are TRBV5-1 and TRBJ2-5; no clear D gene. Trimming stripped 4 bases from V and 4 bases from J, with 14 bases between. This CDR3 has 14 amino acids. Germline loops: CDR1 SGHRS, CDR2 YFSETQ. CDR3 protein: CASSLGFLGETQYF. The CDR3 bases are TGCGCCAGCAGCCTAGGATTTCTGGGAGAGACCCAGTACTTC.

The rearrangement links TRBV27 to TRBJ2-5; 13 nucleotides match TRBD2. There are 14 residues in the CDR3. Per the germline V gene, CDR1 is MNHEY and CDR2 is SMNVEV (reference sequence). V was pared by 2 bases and J by 9 bases, with 3 bases of the junction left unmatched. As DNA, the CDR3 is TGTGCCAGCAGTTTAGGGGGACTAGCGGGATCCCAGTACTTC. Translating gives CASSLGGLAGSQYF.

The V call is TRBV9, the J call TRBJ2-2, with D possibly being TRBD2 (5 bases). CDR1 SGDLS and CDR2 YYNGEE come from the germline V gene. CDR3 length equals 14 residues. Trimming took off 1 base at V and 1 base at J, with 5 bases between the two ends. The CDR3 loop reads CASSVRGNTGELFF. CDR3 sequence (DNA): TGTGCCAGCAGCGTACGGGGGAACACCGGGGAGCTGTTTTTT.

The V gene is TRBV27, the J gene TRBJ1-2, with a tentative D call TRBD1 (6 bases). V shed 5 bases and J shed 5 bases, with 21 bases lying between them. This CDR3 contains 16 residues. Germline CDR1 MNHEY, CDR2 SMNVEV (reference sequence). The CDR3 coding sequence is TGTGCCAGCAGTCCCCGGACAGCGACGGCAAGGTATGGCTACACCTTC. This encodes CASSPRTATARYGYTF.

The rearrangement links TRBV4-1 to TRBJ1-2; the match to TRBD1 covers 8 bases. Germline-derived CDR1 and CDR2 are MGHRA and YSYEKL. This CDR3 comprises 15 residues. V trimming: 0 bases; J trimming: 5 bases; junction bases outside the gene matches: 5. As DNA, the CDR3 is TGCGCCAGCAGCCAAGACGTCACAGGGGGTTATGGCTACACCTTC. Its protein is CASSQDVTGGYGYTF.

The CDR3 DNA is TGCAGTGCTGAACAATATGGCTACACCTTC. Translated: CSAEQYGYTF. J is TRBJ1-2 and V is TRBV20-1; D unclear. Trimming removed 5 bases from V and 5 bases from J, with 6 bases in between. CDR3 length: 10 amino acids. Germline CDR1 reads DFQATT; CDR2 reads SNEGSKA (reference sequence).

This sequence joins TRBV29-1 and TRBJ2-7, with TRBD1 identical over 11 bases. The CDR3 is 17 amino acids. J was trimmed by 4 bases and V by 2 bases; bases with no gene match: 13. The germline V gene encodes CDR1 SQVTM and CDR2 ANQGSEA. CDR3 DNA: TGCAGCGTTGAAAGGGACAGGGGGTGTGAACGAGGATACGAGCAGTACGTC. Protein sequence: CSVERDRGCERGYEQYV.

This sequence joins TRBV2 and TRBJ2-3; 15 bases line up with TRBD2. CDR3 length: 17 amino acids. Germline loops: CDR1 SNHLY, CDR2 FYNNEI. Trimming took 7 bases from V and 0 from J; bases not matched to a gene: 5. The CDR3 sequence: CASNNGLAGGSTDTQYF. The CDR3 nucleotides read TGTGCCAGCAATAATGGACTAGCGGGAGGGAGCACAGATACGCAGTATTTT.

J is TRBJ1-1 and V is TRBV18, with 7 bases matching TRBD1. The V segment lost 4 bases and the J segment 4 bases; nucleotides outside the gene matches: 6. CDR1 is KGHSH and CDR2 is LQKENI in the germline V gene. CDR3 length equals 14 residues. The CDR3 bases are TGTGCCAGCTCACGTACCCGGGACAGCACTGAAGCTTTCTTT. Amino acid sequence: CASSRTRDSTEAFF.

This rearrangement joins TRBV12-5 to TRBJ2-7; D is possibly TRBD2 (5 bases). The CDR3 loop spans 11 amino acids. Germline-derived CDR1 and CDR2 are LGHNT and FRNRAP. The CDR3 protein is CARRSSYEQYV. CDR3 nucleotide sequence: TGTGCGCGGAGGAGCTCCTACGAGCAGTACGTC.

This clone was seen a few times. The chain employs TRBV6-1 and TRBJ1-1, with D tentatively TRBD1 (5 bases). V gave up 2 bases and J gave up 0 bases, with 10 bases separating them. The CDR3 has 15 residues. CDR1 is MNHNS, CDR2 SASEGT, per germline. The DNA of the CDR3 is TGTGCCAGCAGTGAATCAGGGATGATGAACACTGAAGCTTTCTTT. Amino acids: CASSESGMMNTEAFF.

The genes are TRBV4-1 and TRBJ2-5; 7 bases map to TRBD1. The end of the DNA fits TRBJ2-7 better, so the J call may be wrong. Per germline, CDR1 MGHRA and CDR2 YSYEKL. CDR3 length: 16 residues. The CDR3 region is CASSQVLGTANYEQYF. Here the CDR3 DNA reads TGCGCCAGCAGCCAAGTTTTAGGGACAGCCAACTACGAGCAGTACTTC.

The sample holds a few counts of this clone. The chain is built from TRBV6-6 and TRBJ1-1; TRBD1 matches at 8 bases. This CDR3 is built from 15 residues. Per germline, CDR1 MNHNY and CDR2 SVGAGI (reference sequence). Losses at the gene ends were 5 bases for V and 8 bases for J; bases not matched to a gene: 13. The CDR3 loop reads CASSNRQGLEREAFF. CDR3 bases: TGTGCCAGCAGTAACAGACAGGGGCTAGAAAGGGAAGCTTTCTTT.

The V gene is TRBV6-5, the J gene TRBJ1-2; 7 nucleotides match TRBD1. With V trimmed by 6 bases and J by 2 bases, 9 bases remained unmatched. Germline V CDR1 and CDR2: MNHEY, SVGAGI. The CDR3 length is 15 residues. The CDR3 region has the DNA TGTGCCAGCAGAGGACAGGCCGCTGGGAACTATGGCTACACCTTC. This codes for CASRGQAAGNYGYTF.

Concerning this clone: Germline is not matched at one junction end, which may reflect a read error. The chain joins TRBV15 to TRBJ1-6; tentatively, D is TRBD1 (5 bases). Germline V gene sequence: CDR1 LNHNV, CDR2 YYDKDF (reference sequence). The CDR3 totals 17 residues. CDR3 in amino acids: CATSIRASGHPDSPPHF. For the CDR3, the DNA is TGTGCCACCAGCATCCGTGCGTCAGGGCATCCCGATTCACCCCCCCACTTT.

V gene TRBV20-1 combines with J gene TRBJ1-4; D is possibly TRBD1 (5 bases). The CDR3 sequence is 10 residues long. V gave up 7 bases and J gave up 13 bases, with 13 bases separating them. Germline CDR1 DFQATT, CDR2 SNEGSKA (reference sequence). CDR3 nucleotide sequence: TGCAGTGATAGCCATAGGGGACTGTTTTTT. Protein sequence: CSDSHRGLFF.